The TCR beta chain under discussion was sequenced for a study of shared clonotypes between healthy human individuals. The germline CDR1 and CDR2 sequences are SGDLS and YYNGEE. The V gene lost 0 bases and the J gene lost 5 bases, with 14 bases spanning the gap. The CDR3 has 15 amino acids. Terminally differentiated effector memory CD45RA+ cells were left out of the naive CD8 fraction, which was CD45RO-negative and positively selected for CCR7. Produced via immunoSEQ multiplex PCR; TCRdb's table is partial and in-frame only. The data show about 800,000 clones, around 96% seen once. The sequencing sample was made of naive CD8+ T cells sorted from blood. This sequence originates from a man aged 25 to 40 in good health. The V gene is TRBV9, the J gene TRBJ2-5, with a possible D match to TRBD1 (6 bases). The CDR3 DNA follows: TGTGCCAGCAGCGTAGAACAGGGTCCATGGGAGACCCAGTACTTC. Amino acids: CASSVEQGPWETQYF.